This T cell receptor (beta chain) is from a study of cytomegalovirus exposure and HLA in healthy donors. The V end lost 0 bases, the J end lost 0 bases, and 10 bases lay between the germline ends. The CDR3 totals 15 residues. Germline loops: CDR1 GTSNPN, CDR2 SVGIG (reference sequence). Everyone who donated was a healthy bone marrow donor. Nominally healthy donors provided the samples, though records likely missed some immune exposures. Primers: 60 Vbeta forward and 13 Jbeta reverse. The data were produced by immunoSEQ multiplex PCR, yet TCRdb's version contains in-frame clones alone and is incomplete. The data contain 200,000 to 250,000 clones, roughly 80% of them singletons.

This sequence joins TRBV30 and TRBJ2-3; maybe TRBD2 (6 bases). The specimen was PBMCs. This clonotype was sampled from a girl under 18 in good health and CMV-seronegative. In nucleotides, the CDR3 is TGTGCCTGGAGTGTAGGGGACTCTAGCACAGATACGCAGTATTTT. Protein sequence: CAWSVGDSSTDTQYF.